The 9 T cell receptor beta chains presented below share a single source sample, sequenced in a study of OX40 agonist ivuxolimab in advanced cancers. The data were produced by immunoSEQ multiplex PCR, yet TCRdb's version contains in-frame clones alone and is incomplete. The sample carries about 93,000 clones, 94% recorded once. The specimen comprised CD4+ or CD8+ T cells sorted from blood, sampled in a trial of the OX40 agonist ivuxolimab. The receptors shown here come from an adult with an advanced solid tumor such as melanoma, head and neck, liver or kidney cancer.

The genes are TRBV11-3 and TRBJ2-5; maybe TRBD1 (7 bases). The CDR3 spans 16 residues. Germline assignment: CDR1 SGHNT and CDR2 YENEEA. Trimming took off 5 bases at V and 5 bases at J, with 21 bases between the two ends. The CDR3 region has the DNA TGTGCCAGCAGCCCCGGGAGAGGGGGCGCATGGGAGACCCAGTACTTC. It translates to CASSPGRGGAWETQYF.

The chain employs TRBV4-3 and TRBJ1-1; D unresolved. V was pared by 0 bases and J by 3 bases, with 8 bases between. There are 14 residues in the CDR3. CDR1 is LGHNA, CDR2 YSLEER, per germline. This CDR3 is CASSQEYGHTEAFF. CDR3 DNA: TGCGCCAGCAGCCAAGAATATGGGCACACTGAAGCTTTCTTT.

V usage is TRBV15 and J usage is TRBJ1-5, with 8 bases matching TRBD1. With V trimmed by 5 bases and J by 3 bases, 6 bases remained unmatched. Germline V CDR1 and CDR2: LNHNV, YYDKDF (reference sequence). The CDR3 is 15 residues long. The CDR3 sequence: CATSHRTGTNQPQHF. The CDR3 DNA reads as TGTGCCACCAGCCACCGGACAGGGACCAATCAGCCCCAGCATTTT.

The chain is built from TRBV5-6 and TRBJ2-7; TRBD2 matches at 9 bases. Losses at the gene ends were 1 base for V and 6 bases for J; bases not matched to a gene: 2. The CDR3 is 13 amino acids. Germline V gives CDR1 SGHDT, CDR2 YYEEEE. The CDR3 DNA sequence: TGTGCCAGCAGCTTGTCGACTAGCGGCGAGCAGTACTTC. Amino acids: CASSLSTSGEQYF.

This chain uses TRBV27 with TRBJ1-3, with 10 positions matching TRBD1. J was trimmed by 1 base and V by 5 bases; bases with no gene match: 5. The germline V gene encodes CDR1 MNHEY and CDR2 SMNVEV (reference sequence). The CDR3 is made up of 16 amino acids. Written as DNA, the CDR3 is TGTGCCAGCAGTCGGGGACAGGGGTTTTCTGGAAACACCATATATTTT. Its protein is CASSRGQGFSGNTIYF.

V usage is TRBV5-8 and J usage is TRBJ2-7, with D perhaps given as TRBD1 or TRBD2 (5 bases each). Trimming took 1 base from V and 6 from J, leaving 11 bases between them. The CDR3 is 13 residues long. The germline V gene encodes CDR1 SGHTS and CDR2 YDEGEE. The CDR3 reads CASSLTGAGEQYF. The CDR3 DNA reads as TGTGCCAGCAGCTTGACCGGGGCAGGCGAGCAGTACTTC.

The chain links TRBV25-1 to TRBJ2-7; 7 bases align to TRBD1. Germline loops: CDR1 MGHDK, CDR2 SYGVNS. The CDR3 has 13 amino acids. The V segment lost 3 bases and the J segment 7 bases; nucleotides outside the gene matches: 6. Written as DNA, the CDR3 is TGTGCCAGCAGTGAGAGGGGGCGGGTTGAGCAGTACTTC. Translated, it gives CASSERGRVEQYF.

The DNA for the CDR3 is TGTGCCAGCAGCGTAGCTACGGAGAGTGAGCAGTTCTTC. Translation: CASSVATESEQFF. V is TRBV9 and J is TRBJ2-1; D is undetermined. Trimming stripped 0 bases from V and 9 bases from J, with 10 bases between. The V gene's germline CDR1 is SGDLS and CDR2 YYNGEE. This CDR3 has 13 amino acids.

The chain links TRBV6-1 to TRBJ2-7, with D unclear. This CDR3 is built from 14 residues. The germline V and J ends were trimmed by 3 bases and 5 bases, with 14 bases remaining between them. Germline values: CDR1 MNHNS, CDR2 SASEGT. The CDR3 spells CASSDLGVVDEQYF. The CDR3 DNA sequence: TGTGCCAGCAGTGACCTAGGCGTTGTGGACGAGCAGTACTTC.